This passage covers 29 T cell receptor beta chains from one sample sequenced in a study of T cells after yellow fever vaccination. TCRdb itself ran the 5' RACE reads through MiXCR, one entry per CDR3 protein. The profile shows about 320,000 distinct CDR3 sequences, around 10% of them singletons. The sequencing here drew on CD4+ T cells sorted from PBMCs, taken 45 days after the yellow fever booster vaccination. The origin of the receptors is a man aged 18 to 30 who received the YFV17D yellow fever vaccine.

This clonotype was counted many times. The V and J genes are TRBV20-1 and TRBJ2-7; 7 bases fit TRBD1. CDR1 is DFQATT, CDR2 SNEGSKA, per germline (reference sequence). This CDR3 has 13 residues. V gave up 6 bases and J gave up 3 bases; unmatched junction bases: 8. The CDR3 is CSARNRGNYEQYV. The CDR3 DNA reads as TGCAGTGCGCGGAACAGGGGAAACTACGAGCAGTACGTC.

This clonotype was observed a few times. V usage is TRBV20-1 and J usage is TRBJ2-3; 9 positions match TRBD2. Germline-derived CDR1 and CDR2 are DFQATT and SNEGSKA (reference sequence). Trimming at V came to 5 bases and at J to 1 base, leaving 4 bases not matched to a gene. The CDR3 is made up of 14 amino acids. The CDR3 DNA reads TGCAGTGCTTCCGGGACTAGCCGCACAGATACGCAGTATTTT. This sequence encodes CSASGTSRTDTQYF.

The genes are TRBV24-1 and TRBJ1-2; 8 positions agree with TRBD1. J was trimmed by 6 bases and V by 3 bases; bases with no gene match: 5. The germline V gene has CDR1 KGHDR and CDR2 SFDVKD. This CDR3 has 14 residues. The CDR3 loop reads CATSDGRGPDGYTF. CDR3 bases: TGTGCCACCAGTGATGGCAGGGGGCCGGATGGCTACACCTTC.

This clonotype showed up just a few times. The V gene is TRBV12-3 or TRBV12-4, the J gene TRBJ2-5; D is tentatively TRBD1 or TRBD2 (6 bases each). The CDR3 totals 12 residues. Trimming stripped 8 bases from V and 4 bases from J, with 11 bases between. CDR3 nucleotide sequence: TGTGCCAGCCTCAGGGGAGGAGAGACCCAGTACTTC. Its protein is CASLRGGETQYF.

In its sample, this clonotype was seen a few times. J is TRBJ2-7 and V is TRBV7-9, with D unresolved. This CDR3 has 14 residues. Germline CDR1 and CDR2: SEHNR and FQNEAQ (reference sequence). V lost 4 bases to trimming and J lost 3 bases, with 13 bases between them. The CDR3 loop is CASSSYTGFYEQYF. DNA of the CDR3: TGTGCCAGCAGCTCCTACACCGGATTCTACGAGCAGTACTTC. Filled out from reference TRBV7-9 and TRBJ2-7, the complete variable domain reads DTGVSQNPRHKITKRGQNVTFRCDPISEHNRLYWYRQTLGQGPEFLTYFQNEAQLEKSRLLSDRFSAERPKGSFSTLEIQRTEQGDSAMYLCASSSYTGFYEQYFGPGTRLTVT.

This clonotype was seen only a few times. The chain combines TRBV20-1 with TRBJ2-5, with 10 bases matching TRBD2. Germline V CDR1 and CDR2: DFQATT, SNEGSKA (reference sequence). After removal of 6 bases from V and 2 bases from J, the junction contained 9 bases not matched to a gene. CDR3 length equals 15 residues. As DNA, the CDR3 is TGCAGTGCGCCTTCCCTAGCGGGGGCTCAAGAGACCCAGTACTTC. It is translated as CSAPSLAGAQETQYF.

This clonotype has a count of ten or more. The rearrangement joins TRBV6-2 or TRBV6-3 to TRBJ1-2; 9 nucleotides align to TRBD1. This CDR3 comprises 14 residues. Germline trimming cut 5 bases from V and 4 bases from J; bases unmatched to any gene: 5. From germline, CDR1 is MNHEY and CDR2 SVGEGT. CDR3 in amino acids: CASSRGTGTYGYTF. As DNA, the CDR3 is TGTGCCAGCAGTCGAGGGACAGGGACCTATGGCTACACCTTC.

This clonotype was observed a handful of times. V usage is TRBV7-2 and J usage is TRBJ1-2; D is unresolved. The CDR3 covers 17 residues. V gave up 3 bases and J gave up 7 bases, with 24 bases separating them. From germline, CDR1 is SGHTA and CDR2 FQGNSA. In DNA form, the CDR3 reads TGTGCCAGCAGCTTTGGGCCCAGCCTCGGACGGGGATCTGGCTACACCTTC. It yields the protein CASSFGPSLGRGSGYTF. The full variable domain, in which reference TRBV7-2 and TRBJ1-2 provide the parts outside the CDR3, is GAGVSQSPSNKVTEKGKDVELRCDPISGHTALYWYRQSLGQGLEFLIYFQGNSAPDKSGLPSDRFSAERTGGSVSTLTIQRTQQEDSAVYLCASSFGPSLGRGSGYTFGSGTRLTVV.

The chain has TRBV6-2 or TRBV6-3 and TRBJ1-5; unclear D gene. V gave up 6 bases and J gave up 0 bases, with 9 bases separating them. CDR1 and CDR2 from the germline V gene are MNHEY and SVGEGT. This CDR3 comprises 14 residues. The CDR3 DNA is TGTGCCAGCAGATGGATGGATAGCAATCAGCCCCAGCATTTT. Protein product: CASRWMDSNQPQHF.

A single count supports this clonotype. The chain links TRBV6-5 to TRBJ1-6; no clear D. Germline V gene sequence: CDR1 MNHEY, CDR2 SVGAGI. The CDR3 is 16 amino acids. Trimming took off 0 bases at V and 0 bases at J, with 6 bases between the two ends. The CDR3 bases are TGTGCCAGCAGTTACTCCGGTAGCTCCTATAATTCACCCCTCCACTTT. Translating gives CASSYSGSSYNSPLHF.

This chain joins TRBV18 and TRBJ2-4; D uncertain. Germline CDR1 is KGHSH and CDR2 is LQKENI. This CDR3 is 14 amino acids long. Trimming took off 3 bases at V and 6 bases at J, with 12 bases between the two ends. Here the CDR3 reads CASSPASLRNIQYF. The CDR3 nucleotides read TGTGCCAGCTCACCGGCTAGTCTCCGAAACATTCAGTACTTC.

There are a few counts of this clonotype. The chain has TRBV7-2 and TRBJ1-1, with no clear D. Germline V gives CDR1 SGHTA, CDR2 FQGNSA. CDR3 size: 13 residues. The V end was cut by 1 base, the J end by 6 bases, with 9 bases between. The CDR3 here is CASSLGWVAEAFF. The DNA for the CDR3 is TGTGCCAGCAGCTTAGGATGGGTCGCTGAAGCTTTCTTT.

The table lists this clonotype with a few counts. The V gene is TRBV21-1, the J gene TRBJ1-1. TRBV21-1 is termed a pseudogene. The CDR3 covers 16 residues. CDR3 nucleotides: TGTGCCAGCAGCACCTCACAAGGAATCGTGGACACTGAAGCTTTCTTT. Translation: CASSTSQGIVDTEAFF.

This chain joins TRBV12-3 or TRBV12-4 and TRBJ1-2; D perhaps matches TRBD1 (5 bases). The CDR3 covers 13 residues. Trimming pared 7 bases from V and 3 bases from J, leaving 12 bases between. CDR3 amino acids: CASKGGAYYGYTF. The CDR3 bases are TGTGCCAGCAAGGGCGGGGCCTACTATGGCTACACCTTC.

This clonotype has only a few counts. The chain is built from TRBV5-1 and TRBJ2-1; tentatively, D is TRBD1 or TRBD2 (7 bases each). V dropped 3 bases and J dropped 4 bases, with 17 bases sitting between them. The CDR3 is 16 amino acids. Germline V lookup: CDR1 SGHRS, CDR2 YFSETQ. CDR3 residues: CASSWGGGSPYNEQFF. CDR3 coding DNA: TGCGCCAGCAGCTGGGGAGGGGGCTCACCTTACAATGAGCAGTTCTTC.

The V gene is TRBV20-1, the J gene TRBJ2-7, with 13 bases identical to TRBD2. The CDR3 is 13 amino acids. Trimming removed 4 bases from V and 6 bases from J; junction bases left unmatched: 3. Germline CDR1 and CDR2: DFQATT and SNEGSKA (reference sequence). The CDR3 region is CSAIGLAGVEQYF. The CDR3 region has the DNA TGCAGTGCTATTGGACTAGCGGGGGTCGAGCAGTACTTC.

This clonotype was seen repeatedly, ten times or more. The chain uses TRBV7-9 and TRBJ2-3, with D hard to call. V lost 9 bases, J lost 1 base, and 14 bases lay in between. From germline, CDR1 is SEHNR and CDR2 FQNEAQ (reference sequence). The CDR3 consists of 14 residues. In nucleotides, the CDR3 is TGTGCCAGGCAGGCCATCCGAGGCACAGATACGCAGTATTTT. Translation gives CARQAIRGTDTQYF.

This clonotype was recorded at least ten times. V and J are TRBV6-1 and TRBJ2-7; no firm D call. This CDR3 comprises 12 residues. The V gene's germline CDR1 is MNHNS and CDR2 SASEGT. The germline V and J ends were trimmed by 7 bases and 0 bases, with 7 bases remaining between them. The CDR3 DNA reads as TGTGCCAGCACCTCCTTCTCCTACGAGCAGTACTTC. Protein: CASTSFSYEQYF.

V usage is TRBV6-2 or TRBV6-3 and J usage is TRBJ2-3; D is ambiguous. Germline lookup yields CDR1 MNHEY and CDR2 SVGEGT. V shed 5 bases and J shed 0 bases, with 9 bases lying between them. The CDR3 contains 14 residues. The CDR3 DNA follows: TGTGCCAGCAGTCACCTGACTAGCACAGATACGCAGTATTTT. This sequence encodes CASSHLTSTDTQYF.

A few counts support this clonotype. V and J are TRBV24-1 and TRBJ2-7; D gene unclear. CDR1 KGHDR and CDR2 SFDVKD come from the germline V gene. V was trimmed by 3 bases and J by 7 bases, leaving 12 bases between them. This CDR3 region has 13 residues. CDR3 sequence reads: CATSDPATGEQYV. The CDR3 DNA reads TGTGCCACCAGTGATCCCGCCACTGGGGAGCAGTACGTC.

The chain joins TRBV9 to TRBJ2-5, with D perhaps matching TRBD1 or TRBD2 (5 bases each). V lost 0 bases and J 9 bases, leaving 9 bases between the germline ends. This CDR3 is 12 amino acids long. Per the germline V gene, CDR1 is SGDLS and CDR2 is YYNGEE. The CDR3 bases are TGTGCCAGCAGCGTAGGTGAGGGACCCCAGTACTTC. Its translation: CASSVGEGPQYF.

This clonotype was seen a handful of times. The chain carries TRBV9 and TRBJ1-6; D uncertain. In germline, CDR1 is SGDLS, CDR2 YYNGEE. Trimming stripped 3 bases from V and 6 bases from J, with 16 bases between. The CDR3 is 16 amino acids. CDR3 residues: CASSGTPGGLNSPLHF. The CDR3, as DNA: TGTGCCAGCAGCGGAACCCCGGGTGGGCTTAATTCACCCCTCCACTTT.

The CDR3 DNA follows: TGTGCCAGCAGCTTAGACCTAGGACGGGACAATGAGCAGTTCTTC. Translated, it gives CASSLDLGRDNEQFF. This chain connects TRBV7-2 to TRBJ2-1; the D is unclear. V shed 1 base and J shed 5 bases, with 12 bases lying between them. This CDR3 spans 15 amino acids. CDR1 and CDR2 (germline): SGHTA, FQGNSA.

This clonotype came up a few times. This chain joins TRBV6-6 and TRBJ1-5; D perhaps matches TRBD1 (5 bases). The germline V and J ends were trimmed by 7 bases and 2 bases, with 18 bases remaining between them. CDR1 MNHNY and CDR2 SVGAGI come from the germline V gene (reference sequence). The CDR3 is made up of 16 amino acids. The CDR3 coding sequence is TGTGCCAGCACCGACCGGGACCTGGGAGGCAATCAGCCCCAGCATTTT. Translated: CASTDRDLGGNQPQHF.

This clonotype was counted a few times. V gene TRBV18 combines with J gene TRBJ2-5, with no clear D. Trimming left V 3 bases short and J 0 bases short, with 11 bases between. CDR3 size: 15 residues. Germline V gene data show CDR1 as KGHSH and CDR2 as LQKENI. Here the CDR3 DNA reads TGTGCCAGCTCACCCGACCGAACGTACCAAGAGACCCAGTACTTC. This gives the protein CASSPDRTYQETQYF. Looking up the rest from reference TRBV18 and TRBJ2-5 gives the full variable domain: NAGVMQNPRHLVRRRGQEARLRCSPMKGHSHVYWYRQLPEEGLKFMVYLQKENIIDESGMPKERFSAEFPKEGPSILRIQQVVRGDSAAYFCASSPDRTYQETQYFGPGTRLLVL.

The chain carries TRBV3-1 and TRBJ2-1; TRBD2 matches at 9 bases. CDR1 and CDR2 (germline): LGHDT, YNNKEL (reference sequence). V shed 1 base and J 6 bases; nucleotides not matched to a gene: 7. The CDR3 extends over 16 amino acids. CDR3 in amino acids: CASSQGQGTSFNEQFF. CDR3 bases: TGTGCCAGCAGCCAAGGCCAAGGGACTAGCTTCAATGAGCAGTTCTTC.

The chain combines TRBV7-9 with TRBJ2-7; the match to TRBD1 covers 9 bases. The CDR3 contains 14 residues. CDR1 and CDR2 (germline): SEHNR, FQNEAQ (reference sequence). The V and J ends lost 5 bases and 6 bases, in that order; junction bases with no gene match: 8. The CDR3 is CASSAYRGLGEQYV. CDR3 bases: TGTGCCAGCAGCGCGTACAGGGGGCTTGGCGAGCAGTACGTC.

Many counts were recorded for this clonotype. This chain links TRBV6-1 with TRBJ1-4; D is unclear. V dropped 5 bases and J dropped 6 bases, with 16 bases sitting between them. CDR3 length equals 15 residues. Germline CDR1 is MNHNS and CDR2 is SASEGT. DNA of the CDR3: TGTGCCAGCAGTAGAATGGGAGGCTTTGATGAAAAACTGTTTTTT. It codes for CASSRMGGFDEKLFF.

V is TRBV29-1 and J is TRBJ1-1; 7 positions agree with TRBD1. Germline V gene data show CDR1 as SQVTM and CDR2 as ANQGSEA. This CDR3 is 13 amino acids long. After removal of 4 bases from V and 5 bases from J, the junction contained 7 bases not matched to a gene. This chain's CDR3 is CSVGARGRTEAFF. The CDR3 nucleotides are TGCAGCGTTGGGGCCAGGGGGAGAACTGAAGCTTTCTTT.